Included here is one TCR beta chain sequence, with context. The antigen remains undetermined. The record originates from a study of cytomegalovirus exposure and HLA in healthy donors. Across the study: There were a few hundred genotyped donors. Of these, roughly 80% fell in the genetic ancestry cluster associated with self-reported Caucasian donors.

In the PCR, 60 Vbeta and 13 Jbeta primers were used. Assay: immunoSEQ multiplex PCR; the TCRdb copy retains only in-frame clones and omits some. Here the sample spans roughly 300,000 clones, 86% being singletons. Overall study findings and caveats: It was shown in a later analysis that HLA-associated TCR beta chains were more clonally expanded than other, equally common chains.

Germline CDR1 reads KGHSH; CDR2 reads LQKENI. The V and J ends lost 5 bases and 1 base respectively, with 8 bases between them. The CDR3 consists of 13 residues. At sampling all donors were nominally healthy, likely with unrecorded immune exposures. This chain connects TRBV18 to TRBJ1-1; TRBD1 might be the D (5 bases). This clonotype was obtained from a man aged 35-49 years in good health and CMV-seropositive. The sequencing input was PBMCs. CDR3 loop: CASSEDTNTEAFF. The CDR3 DNA follows: TGTGCCAGCTCAGAGGACACGAACACTGAAGCTTTCTTT.